The subject of this entry is one T cell receptor beta chain. The clone's antigen remains unknown. It has no much larger one-base neighbor in the sample; base qualities were not kept. This record comes from a study of chemoradiotherapy in HPV16-positive cancers (dated by TCRdb to the early 2020s). For the wider study: Candidate HPV-specific T-cell clones and common TCR motifs were defined through functional T-cell assays on cells from a couple of HPV16-positive patients. The study asked whether T-cell immunity to the HPV oncoproteins E6 and E7 changes during chemoradiotherapy and whether this immunity affects survival. Next, the candidate HPV-specific TCRs and motifs were followed in TCR repertoires from around 92 patients with HPV-related cancers.

Repertoires were sampled repeatedly over the course of chemoradiotherapy, so clonal expansion could be followed in the tumor microenvironment. Results the study describes overall, beyond this receptor: Improved recurrence-free survival in HPV16-positive patients was associated with expansion of HPV-responsive T cells during chemoradiotherapy. Only two HPV16-positive patients were used to derive the functional definition of HPV-specific T cells, and the survival association was reported for HPV16-positive patients. Expansion of candidate HPV-specific clones and E7-related TCR motifs was observed in the tumor microenvironment during treatment, whereas no such expansion was observed for non-HPV-specific T cells.

Including the terminal cysteine and phenylalanine, the CDR3 comprises 13 residues. Only the CDR3 part of the read is kept: 39 bases, read in frame from the first base. CDR1 and CDR2 (SGHRS, YFSETQ) derive from the germline V gene. V is cut by 7 bases and J by 1 base, and the space between the germline ends is 8 bases. Libraries were prepared through the immunoSEQ multiplex PCR assay. TCRdb carries this immuneACCESS record with in-frame sequences only. Its versions omit some clonotypes, under half of them owing to an unresolved V gene in the studies checked, with the rest unexplained. The sample table records under 7,000 clones; about 80% of these occur just once. Of the sample, about 38% falls within the top ten clones.

The sample was collected from a patient who underwent chemoradiotherapy. Recombination joined TRBV5-1 with TRBJ2-2; too little of a D gene remains to name it. The sequence was obtained from a human donor with HPV-associated anogenital cancer. CDR3 protein: CASGEQNTGELFF. At the DNA level, the sequence is TGCGCCAGCGGGGAACAGAACACCGGGGAGCTGTTTTTT.